Listed below are T cell receptor beta chains from one sample, sequenced in a study of blood T cell repertoires in COVID-19. Data came from immunoSEQ multiplex PCR; TCRdb stores just in-frame clones and leaves some out. The table has around 300,000 clones, approximately 83% seen once. Sequencing was carried out using peripheral blood. The receptors stem from a woman aged 25 to 39 who had recovered from COVID-19. The CDR3 runs from the conserved cysteine through the conserved F or W. The D gene is left open where the match is weak. Where a row states a size, it is once, few, many or the class of an expanded clone; other rows omit it.

D gene	clone size	V gene	J gene	CDR3 protein	CDR3 DNA
TRBD2	.	TRBV5-1	TRBJ2-1	CASSLAVGGPKNEQFF	TGCGCCAGCAGCTTGGCGGTGGGAGGGCCAAAGAATGAGCAGTTCTTC
.	.	TRBV13	TRBJ1-2	CASSQEQAIGGYTF	TGTGCCAGCAGCCAGGAACAGGCGATAGGGGGCTACACCTTC
.	.	TRBV4-2	TRBJ1-1	CASSRGGTNTEAFF	TGTGCCAGCAGCCGAGGAGGGACGAACACTGAAGCTTTCTTT
TRBD1	.	TRBV28	TRBJ1-1	CASIDPGQGTEAFF	TGTGCCAGCATCGATCCGGGACAGGGCACCGAAGCTTTCTTT
.	once	TRBV7-2	TRBJ2-7	CASSLAASLLSYEQYF	TGTGCCAGCAGCTTAGCCGCGTCCCTCCTATCCTACGAGCAGTACTTC
.	.	TRBV19	TRBJ2-1	CASSIPKGSVSYNEQFF	TGTGCCAGTAGTATACCGAAAGGGAGTGTCTCCTACAATGAGCAGTTCTTC
TRBD2	.	TRBV19	TRBJ2-7	CASSSSGASSYEQYF	TGTGCCAGTAGTTCCAGCGGGGCAAGCTCCTACGAGCAGTACTTC
TRBD2	few	TRBV2	TRBJ2-1	CASSPGLAGNEQFF	TGTGCCAGCAGTCCGGGACTAGCGGGTAATGAGCAGTTCTTC
TRBD2	.	TRBV6-5	TRBJ2-7	CATRASGSFYEQYF	TGTGCCACTAGAGCTAGCGGGTCTTTCTACGAGCAGTACTTC
.	.	TRBV30	TRBJ1-5	CAWTSGDQPQHF	TGTGCCTGGACGTCGGGGGATCAGCCCCAGCATTTT
TRBD2	.	TRBV5-4	TRBJ2-5	CASTPRGGGKETQYF	TGTGCCAGCACCCCCCGTGGGGGAGGGAAAGAGACCCAGTACTTC
.	.	TRBV6-5	TRBJ1-1	CASSYRGKNTEAFF	TGTGCCAGCAGTTACAGAGGGAAAAACACTGAAGCTTTCTTT
.	.	TRBV7-8	TRBJ2-2	CASSPADRLTGELFF	TGTGCCAGCAGCCCGGCCGACCGACTTACCGGGGAGCTGTTTTTT
.	.	TRBV9	TRBJ2-1	CASSVAAGMANEQFF	TGTGCCAGCAGCGTAGCGGCGGGAATGGCGAATGAGCAGTTCTTC
.	.	TRBV5-1	TRBJ2-1	CASSLGGRSSYNEQFF	TGCGCCAGCAGCTTGGGAGGGCGGAGCTCCTACAATGAGCAGTTCTTC
TRBD1	.	TRBV6-2/TRBV6-3	TRBJ2-5	CASSYRQGWETQYF	TGTGCCAGCAGTTACCGACAGGGGTGGGAGACCCAGTACTTC
.	.	TRBV6-5	TRBJ1-3	CASSSGRGSGNTIYF	TGTGCCAGCAGTTCGGGGAGAGGGTCTGGAAACACCATATATTTT
TRBD1	.	TRBV30	TRBJ1-2	CAWSAYRQGTSYGYTF	TGTGCCTGGAGTGCCTATAGACAGGGGACCTCCTATGGCTACACCTTC
.	.	TRBV10-2	TRBJ1-1	CASSESGGPQGAEAFF	TGCGCCAGCAGTGAGTCGGGAGGGCCCCAAGGTGCTGAAGCTTTCTTT
TRBD1	.	TRBV6-5	TRBJ2-7	CASSRDRLTYEQYF	TGTGCCAGCAGTCGGGACAGGTTAACCTACGAGCAGTACTTC
TRBD1	.	TRBV6-5	TRBJ1-1	CASRQGRTEAFF	TGTGCCAGCAGACAGGGGAGGACTGAAGCTTTCTTT
.	.	TRBV19	TRBJ1-3	CASSMVERSGNTIYF	TGTGCCAGTAGTATGGTGGAGAGGTCTGGAAACACCATATATTTT
.	.	TRBV7-9	TRBJ1-6	CASSLGDYYASPLHF	TGTGCCAGCAGCTTAGGCGACTATTACGCTTCACCCCTCCACTTT
.	.	TRBV6-5	TRBJ1-2	CASRRDGPEGYTF	TGTGCCAGCAGGAGGGATGGCCCAGAGGGCTACACCTTC
.	.	TRBV11-3	TRBJ2-2	CASSTLASAGELFF	TGTGCCAGCAGCACCCTAGCGAGCGCCGGGGAGCTGTTTTTT
.	.	TRBV30	TRBJ1-2	CASHVGTVSGYTF	TGTGCCTCCCACGTCGGAACAGTGTCTGGCTACACCTTC
TRBD2	.	TRBV6-1	TRBJ2-1	CASSEGLAGASVEQFF	TGTGCCAGCAGTGAGGGACTAGCGGGAGCGTCTGTGGAGCAGTTCTTC
.	.	TRBV7-2	TRBJ1-1	CASSVQAGNTEAFF	TGTGCCAGCAGCGTCCAAGCCGGGAACACTGAAGCTTTCTTT
.	.	TRBV5-1	TRBJ2-7	CASSSTGNEQYF	TGCGCCAGCAGCTCCACAGGGAACGAGCAGTACTTC
.	.	TRBV3-1/TRBV3-2	TRBJ2-2	CASSHSGTRNTGELFF	TGTGCCAGCAGCCATTCCGGGACTCGGAACACCGGGGAGCTGTTTTTT
.	.	TRBV4-1	TRBJ1-5	CASSQGSQPQHF	TGCGCCAGCAGCCAGGGGAGCCAGCCCCAGCATTTT
TRBD2	once	TRBV27	TRBJ2-7	CASRSLLAPIYEQYF	TGTGCCAGCAGGTCCCTACTAGCGCCAATCTACGAGCAGTACTTC
TRBD2	.	TRBV6-5	TRBJ2-7	CASSRTGLADGEQYF	TGTGCCAGCAGTCGGACGGGACTAGCGGACGGCGAGCAGTACTTC
.	.	TRBV4-1	TRBJ1-1	CASSQDNVRDTEAFF	TGCGCCAGCAGCCAAGATAACGTCAGGGACACTGAAGCTTTCTTT
.	once	TRBV6-6	TRBJ1-6	CASSYSMEGSPLHF	TGTGCCAGCAGTTACTCGATGGAGGGCTCACCCCTCCACTTT
.	.	TRBV19	TRBJ2-5	CASSPNREQETQYF	TGTGCCAGTAGTCCAAACAGAGAACAAGAGACCCAGTACTTC
.	.	TRBV12-3/TRBV12-4	TRBJ2-5	CASTATGETQYF	TGTGCCAGCACGGCCACAGGGGAGACCCAGTACTTC
TRBD1	.	TRBV28	TRBJ1-6	CASSSGQGNSPLHF	TGTGCCAGCAGTTCGGGACAGGGTAATTCACCCCTCCACTTT
.	.	TRBV28	TRBJ2-7	CASSLWQGGTYEQYF	TGTGCCAGCAGTTTATGGCAGGGAGGTACCTACGAGCAGTACTTC
TRBD1	.	TRBV5-5	TRBJ2-5	CASSFPGQGQETQYF	TGTGCCAGCAGCTTTCCGGGACAGGGGCAAGAGACCCAGTACTTC
TRBD1	.	TRBV28	TRBJ2-7	CASSTGGEGLYEQYF	TGTGCCAGCAGTACAGGGGGAGAAGGGCTCTACGAGCAGTACTTC
.	.	TRBV5-1	TRBJ2-1	CASSRSWEANEQFF	TGCGCCAGCAGCAGGTCGTGGGAGGCCAATGAGCAGTTCTTC
TRBD1	.	TRBV6-5	TRBJ2-7	CASSYAATGAIGEQYF	TGTGCCAGCAGTTACGCGGCCACAGGGGCAATAGGCGAGCAGTACTTC
TRBD1	.	TRBV9	TRBJ2-7	CASSVVPVDRTGYEQYF	TGTGCCAGCAGCGTAGTCCCCGTAGATCGGACAGGCTACGAGCAGTACTTC
.	.	TRBV7-3	TRBJ2-2	CASSSQGSGTGELFF	TGTGCCAGCAGCTCGCAGGGGTCGGGCACCGGGGAGCTGTTTTTT
.	.	TRBV5-4	TRBJ1-2	CASSVTVSYGYTF	TGTGCCAGCAGCGTGACAGTTTCCTATGGCTACACCTTC